These T cell receptor beta chains were read from a single sample in a study of cytomegalovirus exposure and HLA in healthy donors. Libraries were prepared by immunoSEQ multiplex PCR; TCRdb keeps only in-frame clonotypes and omits some of them. Of about 160,000 clones in the sample, 75% were seen once. Sequenced input: PBMCs. These receptors all stem from a woman aged 45-65 years in good health and CMV-seropositive. Both conserved end residues are part of each CDR3. A D gene is named only where the DNA matches it firmly. A clone size is listed for some rows: how often the clone was seen (once, few, many), or a class if it is expanded.

CDR3 protein: CASSQGFDRGTYEQYF
CDR3 DNA: TGTGCCAGCAGCCAAGGGTTCGACAGGGGGACGTACGAGCAGTACTTC
V gene: TRBV16
D gene: TRBD1
clone size: .
J gene: TRBJ2-7

CDR3 protein: CASSQKGQTSYNEQFF
CDR3 DNA: TGTGCCAGCAGCCAAAAGGGACAGACTTCCTACAATGAGCAGTTCTTC
V gene: TRBV14
D gene: TRBD1
clone size: .
J gene: TRBJ2-1

CDR3 protein: CASSLSRANEKLFF
CDR3 DNA: TGTGCCAGCTCACTCAGCAGGGCTAATGAAAAACTGTTTTTT
V gene: TRBV18
D gene: .
clone size: .
J gene: TRBJ1-4

CDR3 protein: CASSESGRDEQFF
CDR3 DNA: TGTGCCAGCAGTGAATCGGGGAGGGATGAGCAGTTCTTC
V gene: TRBV25-1
D gene: TRBD2
clone size: .
J gene: TRBJ2-1

CDR3 protein: CASSPGDFTDTQYF
CDR3 DNA: TGTGCCAGCTCACCAGGGGACTTTACAGATACGCAGTATTTT
V gene: TRBV18
D gene: .
clone size: .
J gene: TRBJ2-3

CDR3 protein: CAITGKDTQYF
CDR3 DNA: TGTGCCATCACAGGGAAGGATACGCAGTATTTT
V gene: TRBV6-1
D gene: .
clone size: .
J gene: TRBJ2-3

CDR3 protein: CASGKLAGGPGNEQFF
CDR3 DNA: TGTGCCAGCGGGAAACTAGCGGGGGGTCCGGGCAATGAGCAGTTCTTC
V gene: TRBV27
D gene: TRBD2
clone size: .
J gene: TRBJ2-1

CDR3 protein: CASSFSQLNTEAFF
CDR3 DNA: TGTGCCAGCAGCTTTTCACAGTTGAACACTGAAGCTTTCTTT
V gene: TRBV7-9
D gene: .
clone size: .
J gene: TRBJ1-1

CDR3 protein: CASTPGGTGGSPLHF
CDR3 DNA: TGTGCCAGCACTCCTGGGGGGACAGGGGGTTCACCCCTCCACTTT
V gene: TRBV2
D gene: TRBD1
clone size: .
J gene: TRBJ1-6

CDR3 protein: CASSEVRGADTQYF
CDR3 DNA: TGTGCCAGCAGTGAAGTCAGGGGGGCAGATACGCAGTATTTT
V gene: TRBV2
D gene: .
clone size: .
J gene: TRBJ2-3

CDR3 protein: CASSLVLGTGGYEQYF
CDR3 DNA: TGTGCCAGCAGCTTAGTTCTTGGGACAGGGGGGTACGAGCAGTACTTC
V gene: TRBV11-2
D gene: TRBD1
clone size: .
J gene: TRBJ2-7

CDR3 protein: CASSPTPPGAMGETQYF
CDR3 DNA: TGCGCCAGCAGCCCAACGCCTCCAGGGGCGATGGGAGAGACCCAGTACTTC
V gene: TRBV4-1
D gene: .
clone size: .
J gene: TRBJ2-5

CDR3 protein: CASSRPGYNSPLHF
CDR3 DNA: TGTGCCAGCAGCAGACCAGGGTATAATTCACCCCTCCACTTT
V gene: TRBV11-2
D gene: .
clone size: .
J gene: TRBJ1-6

CDR3 protein: CAISEPGTLQETQYF
CDR3 DNA: TGTGCCATCAGTGAACCCGGGACTCTACAAGAGACCCAGTACTTC
V gene: TRBV10-3
D gene: .
clone size: once
J gene: TRBJ2-5

CDR3 protein: CASSEGGGIGELFF
CDR3 DNA: TGTGCCAGCAGTGAAGGGGGGGGTATCGGGGAGCTGTTTTTT
V gene: TRBV2
D gene: TRBD2
clone size: once
J gene: TRBJ2-2

CDR3 protein: CASSLRETQYF
CDR3 DNA: TGTGCCAGCAGTTTGAGGGAGACCCAGTACTTC
V gene: TRBV28
D gene: .
clone size: .
J gene: TRBJ2-5

CDR3 protein: CASLGAAGSTEAFF
CDR3 DNA: TGTGCCAGCCTCGGGGCGGCGGGGTCCACTGAAGCTTTCTTT
V gene: TRBV6-5
D gene: .
clone size: .
J gene: TRBJ1-1

CDR3 protein: CASSLKGVANYGYTF
CDR3 DNA: TGTGCCAGCAGTTTAAAAGGGGTAGCTAACTATGGCTACACCTTC
V gene: TRBV27
D gene: .
clone size: .
J gene: TRBJ1-2

CDR3 protein: CASSQERRSPLHF
CDR3 DNA: TGCGCCAGCAGCCAAGAGAGGCGATCACCCCTCCACTTT
V gene: TRBV4-1
D gene: .
clone size: once
J gene: TRBJ1-6

CDR3 protein: CASSEEVASYTQYF
CDR3 DNA: TGTGCCAGCAGTGAGGAAGTAGCGTCATATACGCAGTATTTT
V gene: TRBV2
D gene: .
clone size: .
J gene: TRBJ2-3

CDR3 protein: CASTPPGGLEYYNEQFF
CDR3 DNA: TGTGCCAGCACCCCACCGGGTGGGTTGGAATACTACAATGAGCAGTTCTTC
V gene: TRBV7-9
D gene: .
clone size: .
J gene: TRBJ2-1

CDR3 protein: CASSGGHNYEQYF
CDR3 DNA: TGTGCCAGCAGTGGGGGACACAACTACGAGCAGTACTTC
V gene: TRBV25-1
D gene: .
clone size: few
J gene: TRBJ2-7

CDR3 protein: CASSPVNTEAFF
CDR3 DNA: TGTGCCAGCAGCCCAGTGAACACTGAAGCTTTCTTT
V gene: TRBV7-9
D gene: .
clone size: few
J gene: TRBJ1-1

CDR3 protein: CASSEDTSPLHF
CDR3 DNA: TGTGCCAGCAGCGAGGACACCTCACCCCTCCACTTT
V gene: TRBV5-5
D gene: .
clone size: .
J gene: TRBJ1-6

CDR3 protein: CATSTGGYEQYF
CDR3 DNA: TGTGCCACTTCGACAGGGGGCTACGAGCAGTACTTC
V gene: TRBV10-3
D gene: TRBD1
clone size: few
J gene: TRBJ2-7

CDR3 protein: CASSERDRYYGYTF
CDR3 DNA: TGTGCCAGCAGTGAAAGGGACAGGTACTATGGCTACACCTTC
V gene: TRBV2
D gene: TRBD1
clone size: .
J gene: TRBJ1-2

CDR3 protein: CASREEGAPNTEAFF
CDR3 DNA: TGTGCCAGCAGAGAGGAGGGGGCTCCGAACACTGAAGCTTTCTTT
V gene: TRBV2
D gene: TRBD1
clone size: .
J gene: TRBJ1-1

CDR3 protein: CASKRGAYNEQFF
CDR3 DNA: TGTGCCAGCAAGCGGGGAGCCTACAATGAGCAGTTCTTC
V gene: TRBV2
D gene: TRBD2
clone size: .
J gene: TRBJ2-1

CDR3 protein: CASSAGEFNTEAFF
CDR3 DNA: TGCGCCAGCAGCGCGGGGGAGTTTAACACTGAAGCTTTCTTT
V gene: TRBV4-1
D gene: .
clone size: .
J gene: TRBJ1-1

CDR3 protein: CASSDPINSPLHF
CDR3 DNA: TGCGCCAGCAGTGACCCCATTAATTCACCCCTCCACTTT
V gene: TRBV10-1
D gene: .
clone size: .
J gene: TRBJ1-6

CDR3 protein: CASSISPGESEQYF
CDR3 DNA: TGTGCCAGTAGTATCTCGCCAGGGGAGTCCGAGCAGTACTTC
V gene: TRBV19
D gene: .
clone size: .
J gene: TRBJ2-7

CDR3 protein: CASSVSPSATDTQYF
CDR3 DNA: TGTGCCAGCAGCGTATCCCCTAGCGCGACAGATACGCAGTATTTT
V gene: TRBV9
D gene: .
clone size: .
J gene: TRBJ2-3

CDR3 protein: CASSEHTGRYQPQHF
CDR3 DNA: TGTGCCAGCAGTGAACATACAGGGCGATATCAGCCCCAGCATTTT
V gene: TRBV6-1
D gene: .
clone size: .
J gene: TRBJ1-5